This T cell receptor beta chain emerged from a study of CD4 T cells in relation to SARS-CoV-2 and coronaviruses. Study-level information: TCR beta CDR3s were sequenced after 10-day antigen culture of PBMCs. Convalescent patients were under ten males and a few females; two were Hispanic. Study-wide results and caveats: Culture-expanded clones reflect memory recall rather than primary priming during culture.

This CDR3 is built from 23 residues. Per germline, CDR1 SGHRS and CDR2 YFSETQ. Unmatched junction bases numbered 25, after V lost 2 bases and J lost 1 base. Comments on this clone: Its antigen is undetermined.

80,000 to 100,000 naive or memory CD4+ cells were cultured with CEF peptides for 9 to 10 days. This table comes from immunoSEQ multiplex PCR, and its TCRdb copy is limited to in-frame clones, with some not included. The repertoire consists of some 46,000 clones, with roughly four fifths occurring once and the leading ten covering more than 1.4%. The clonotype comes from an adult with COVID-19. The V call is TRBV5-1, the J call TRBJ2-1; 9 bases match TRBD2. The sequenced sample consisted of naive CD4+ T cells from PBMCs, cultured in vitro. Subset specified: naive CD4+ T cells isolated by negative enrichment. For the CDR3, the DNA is TGCGCCAGCAGCTTTCCCGGTTTGGGGCGGTCTAGCGGGAACTTCGTGTCCTACAATGAGCAGTTCTTC. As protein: CASSFPGLGRSSGNFVSYNEQFF. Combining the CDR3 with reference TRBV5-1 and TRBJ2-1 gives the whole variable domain KAGVTQTPRYLIKTRGQQVTLSCSPISGHRSVSWYQQTPGQGLQFLFEYFSETQRNKGNFPGRFSGRQFSNSRSEMNVSTLELGDSALYLCASSFPGLGRSSGNFVSYNEQFFGPGTRLTVL.